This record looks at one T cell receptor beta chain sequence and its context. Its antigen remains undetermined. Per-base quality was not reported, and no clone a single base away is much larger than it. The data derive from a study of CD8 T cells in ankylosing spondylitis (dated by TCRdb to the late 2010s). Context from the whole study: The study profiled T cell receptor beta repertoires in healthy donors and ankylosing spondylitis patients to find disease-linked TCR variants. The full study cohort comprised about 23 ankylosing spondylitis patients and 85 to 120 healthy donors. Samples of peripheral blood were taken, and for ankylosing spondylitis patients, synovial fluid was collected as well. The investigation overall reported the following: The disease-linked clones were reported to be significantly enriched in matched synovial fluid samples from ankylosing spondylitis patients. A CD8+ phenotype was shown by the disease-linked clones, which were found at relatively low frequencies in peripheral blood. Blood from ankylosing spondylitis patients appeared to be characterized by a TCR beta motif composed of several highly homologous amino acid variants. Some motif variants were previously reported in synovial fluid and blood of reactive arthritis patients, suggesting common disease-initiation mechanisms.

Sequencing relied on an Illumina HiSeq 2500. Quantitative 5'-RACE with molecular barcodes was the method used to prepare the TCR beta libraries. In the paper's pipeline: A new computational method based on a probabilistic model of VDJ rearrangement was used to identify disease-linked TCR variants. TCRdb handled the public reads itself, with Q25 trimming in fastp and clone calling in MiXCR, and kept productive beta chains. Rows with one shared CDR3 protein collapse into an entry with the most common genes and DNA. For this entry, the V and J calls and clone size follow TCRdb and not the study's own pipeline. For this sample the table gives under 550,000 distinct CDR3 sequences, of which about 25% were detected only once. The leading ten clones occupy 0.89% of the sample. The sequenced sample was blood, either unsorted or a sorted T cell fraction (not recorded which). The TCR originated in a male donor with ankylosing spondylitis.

The sequenced DNA is TGCAGTGCTAGGACGGGACCAGCGGGAGTAGGTTACGAGCAGTACTTC. It encodes CSARTGPAGVGYEQYF. The V and J genes are TRBV20-1 and TRBJ2-7; 8 bases in the middle match TRBD2. Its CDR3 holds 16 amino acids, cysteine through phenylalanine. The kept DNA is CDR3 alone, 48 bases in frame from the first base. The germline V gene (reference sequence) provides CDR1 DFQATT and CDR2 SNEGSKA. Here V drops 3 bases and J drops 4 bases, and the junction holds 14 bases not matched to any gene.